The present T cell receptor beta chain was sequenced within a study of identical twins. Whole-study findings and limits: It was cross-sectional statistical analysis, not following the same donors, that the conclusions relied on.

Concerning this clonotype itself: Antigen unknown.

TCRdb fed the 5' RACE reads into MiXCR, producing one record per CDR3 protein. The sample lists over 600,000 distinct CDR3 sequences; over 20% were seen once. These sequences were also reported in another study, on T cells expressing NK-cell markers.

The TCR was taken from a woman in her late teens or twenties in good health. Sequenced input: PBMCs.

CDR3 protein: CSARAGGRGTDTQYF. The CDR3 DNA is TGCAGTGCTAGGGCCGGCGGGAGAGGCACAGATACGCAGTATTTT. The V call is TRBV20-1, the J call TRBJ2-3; 7 positions agree with TRBD2. Germline CDR1 and CDR2: DFQATT and SNEGSKA (reference sequence). V dropped 3 bases and J dropped 1; count of bases not matched to a gene: 7. This CDR3 is 15 amino acids long.